This TCR beta chain was profiled in a study of T cells of healthy individuals. TCRdb passed the 5' RACE reads through MiXCR, listing each CDR3 protein once. The table lists about 100,000 distinct CDR3 sequences, 15% to 20% of them singletons, with under 7.5% in the top ten. Only a few counts were recorded for this clonotype. This TCR was recovered from a human donor in good health.

As DNA, the CDR3 is TGTGCCAGCAGCCCCCCTCGAGACTCCTACGAGCAGTACTTC. This sequence encodes CASSPPRDSYEQYF. The chain recombines TRBV28 with TRBJ2-7; D is uncertain. V was shortened by 6 bases and J by 0 bases, with 12 bases between the two germline ends. The CDR3 loop spans 14 amino acids. Per the germline V gene, CDR1 is MDHEN and CDR2 is SYDVKM.